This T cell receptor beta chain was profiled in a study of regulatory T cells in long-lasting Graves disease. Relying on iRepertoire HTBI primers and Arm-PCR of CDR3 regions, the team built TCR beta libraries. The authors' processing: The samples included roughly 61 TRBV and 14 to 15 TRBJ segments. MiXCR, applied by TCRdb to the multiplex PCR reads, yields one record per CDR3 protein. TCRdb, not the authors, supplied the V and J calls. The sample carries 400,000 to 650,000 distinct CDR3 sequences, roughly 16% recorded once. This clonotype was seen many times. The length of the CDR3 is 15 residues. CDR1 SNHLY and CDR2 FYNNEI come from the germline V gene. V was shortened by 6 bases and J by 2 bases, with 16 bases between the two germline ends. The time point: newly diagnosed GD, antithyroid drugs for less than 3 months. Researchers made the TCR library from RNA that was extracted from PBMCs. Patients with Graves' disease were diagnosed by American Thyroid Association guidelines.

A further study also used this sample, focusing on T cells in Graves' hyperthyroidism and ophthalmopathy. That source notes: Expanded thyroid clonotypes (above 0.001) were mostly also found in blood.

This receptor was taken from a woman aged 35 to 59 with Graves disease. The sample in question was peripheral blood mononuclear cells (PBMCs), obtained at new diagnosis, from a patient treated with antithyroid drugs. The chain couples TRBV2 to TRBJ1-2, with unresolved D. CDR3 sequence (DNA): TGTGCCAGCAGCCCGGCGGACGGAATAAACTATGGCTACACCTTC. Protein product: CASSPADGINYGYTF.